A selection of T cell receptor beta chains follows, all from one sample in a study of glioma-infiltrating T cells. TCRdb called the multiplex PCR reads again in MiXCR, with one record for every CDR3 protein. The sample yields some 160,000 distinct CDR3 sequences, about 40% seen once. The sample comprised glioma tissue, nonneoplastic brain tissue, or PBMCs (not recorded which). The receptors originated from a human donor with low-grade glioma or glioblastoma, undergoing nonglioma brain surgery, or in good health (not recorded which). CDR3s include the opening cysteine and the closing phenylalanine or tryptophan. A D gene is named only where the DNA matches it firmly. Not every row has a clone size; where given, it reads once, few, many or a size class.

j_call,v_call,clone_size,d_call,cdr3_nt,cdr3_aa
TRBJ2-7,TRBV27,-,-,TGTGCCAGCAGTTTAGGTAACGGGAGTACTGTCGAGCAGTACTTC,CASSLGNGSTVEQYF
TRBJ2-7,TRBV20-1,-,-,TGCAGGGCTAGAGATGAGCAGGGAGTCTACGAGCAGTACTTC,CRARDEQGVYEQYF
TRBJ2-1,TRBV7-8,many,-,TGTGCCAGCAGCTTAGAGGTCGATGAGCAGTTCTTC,CASSLEVDEQFF
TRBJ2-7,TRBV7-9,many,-,TGTGCCAGCGGACTTCCCTCCCACGAGCAGTACTTC,CASGLPSHEQYF
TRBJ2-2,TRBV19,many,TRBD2,TGTGCCAGTACGGGGGGACTAGCGGCAAACACCGGGGAGCTGTTTTTT,CASTGGLAANTGELFF
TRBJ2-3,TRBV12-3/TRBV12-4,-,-,TGTGCCAGCAGCCCCCCCAACACAGGTACGCAGTATTTT,CASSPPNTGTQYF
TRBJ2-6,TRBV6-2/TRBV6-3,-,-,TGTGCCAGCAGTAGGACAGTCAGCTCTGGGGACAACGTCGTGACTTTC,CASSRTVSSGDNVVTF
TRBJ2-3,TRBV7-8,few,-,TGTGCCAGCAGCCTAGACTACGGCACAGATACGCAGTATTTT,CASSLDYGTDTQYF
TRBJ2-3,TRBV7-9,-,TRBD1,TGTGACCTTTGGGACAGGGGTGAAGATACGCAGTATTTT,CDLWDRGEDTQYF
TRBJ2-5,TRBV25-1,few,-,TGTGCCAGCAGTTCCAAAAAGCTTCGGGAGGAGACCCAGTACTTC,CASSSKKLREETQYF
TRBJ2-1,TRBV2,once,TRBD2,TGTGCCAGCACGGGGACTAGCGGGAGAAGGAATGAGCAGTTCTTC,CASTGTSGRRNEQFF
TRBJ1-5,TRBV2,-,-,TGTGCCAGCAACACGGACCGTAGCCTTGGGCCCCAGCATTTT,CASNTDRSLGPQHF
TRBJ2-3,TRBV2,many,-,TGTGCCAGCTCCGGAGGTACTTCGGACTCAGATACGCAGTATTTT,CASSGGTSDSDTQYF
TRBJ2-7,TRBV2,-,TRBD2,TGTGCCAGCAGTGCATGGACTAGCGGGATGTACGAGCAGTACTTC,CASSAWTSGMYEQYF
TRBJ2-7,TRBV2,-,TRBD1,TGTGCCAGCAGACTGGACAGGGGTTCCTACGAGCAGTACTTC,CASRLDRGSYEQYF
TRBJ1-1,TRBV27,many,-,TGTGCCAGCAGTTCACCGCAGCAGAGCGCGAACACTGAAGCTTTCTTT,CASSSPQQSANTEAFF
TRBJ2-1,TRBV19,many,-,TGTGCCAGTAGTACCTCAGGGGTCAGGGGTGAGCAGTTCTTC,CASSTSGVRGEQFF
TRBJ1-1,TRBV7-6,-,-,TGCGCCAGCAGCTTAGGGTGGAACACTGAAGCTTTCTTT,CASSLGWNTEAFF
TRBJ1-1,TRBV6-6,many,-,TGTGCCAGCAGTTACTCGAGAGGAAACACTGAAGCTTTCTTT,CASSYSRGNTEAFF
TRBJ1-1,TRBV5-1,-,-,TGCGCCAGCAGCATACAGGCGAACACTGAAGATTTCTTT,CASSIQANTEDFF
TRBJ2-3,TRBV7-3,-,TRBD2,TGTGCCAGCAGCTCCTCATCCCTTAGCGGGAGGTTCACAGATAGGCAGTATTTT,CASSSSSLSGRFTDRQYF
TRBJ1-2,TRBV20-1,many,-,TGCAGTGCTACCGGGGACGGGTATGGCTACACCTTC,CSATGDGYGYTF
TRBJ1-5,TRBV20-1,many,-,TGCAGTGCTAGGGCATTGGATCAGCCCCAGCATTTT,CSARALDQPQHF
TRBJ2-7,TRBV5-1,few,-,TGCGCCAGCAGCTTGGCCGGTGAAAAGCAGTACTTC,CASSLAGEKQYF
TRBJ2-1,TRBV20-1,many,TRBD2,TGCAGTGCGGTAGGACTAGCGAATGAGCAGTTCTTC,CSAVGLANEQFF
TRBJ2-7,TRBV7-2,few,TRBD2,TGTGCCAGCAGCTCTATAGCGGGTCTTGCCTACGAGCAGTACTTC,CASSSIAGLAYEQYF
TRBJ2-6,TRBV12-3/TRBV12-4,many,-,TGTGCCAGCAGTTTAGCCCAACAGGGCAGGGCTGGGGCCAACGTCCTGACTTTC,CASSLAQQGRAGANVLTF
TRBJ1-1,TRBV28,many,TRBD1,TGTGCCAGCAGTTCTCATACTGACAGGGCAGGTGAAGCTTTCTTT,CASSSHTDRAGEAFF
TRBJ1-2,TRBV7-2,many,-,TGTGCCAGCAGCTTAGAAGGGACTGGCTACACCTTC,CASSLEGTGYTF
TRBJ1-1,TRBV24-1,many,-,TGTGCCACCAGTGACCCGGGCACTGAAGCTTTCTTT,CATSDPGTEAFF
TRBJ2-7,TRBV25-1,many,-,TGTGCCAGCAGTGCCGGGGGCTTCTACGAGCAGTACTTC,CASSAGGFYEQYF
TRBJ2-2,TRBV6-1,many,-,TGTGCCGGAAGAACTCCGGGACATAACACCGGGGAGCTGTTTTTT,CAGRTPGHNTGELFF
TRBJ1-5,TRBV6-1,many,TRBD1,TGTGCCAGCAACTTACAGGGGGTCAATCAGCCCCAGCATTTT,CASNLQGVNQPQHF
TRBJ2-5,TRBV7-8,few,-,TGTGCCAGCAGCTTAGTTGCCCTCGGGGAGACCCAGTACTTC,CASSLVALGETQYF
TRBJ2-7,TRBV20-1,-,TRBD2,TGCAGTGCTAGAGGACCCGAGGGACTAAACTACGGGCAGTACTTC,CSARGPEGLNYGQYF
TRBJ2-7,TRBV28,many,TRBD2,TGTGCCAGCAGTTTAGTAGGCGGGAGGGTTTACGAGCAGTACTTC,CASSLVGGRVYEQYF
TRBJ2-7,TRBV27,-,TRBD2,TGTGCCAGCAGGGGACTAGCGGGAGGACTTTACGAGCAGTACTTC,CASRGLAGGLYEQYF
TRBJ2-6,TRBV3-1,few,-,TGTGCCAGCAGCCAAATCGGGGGATCCGGGGCCAACGTCCTGACTTTC,CASSQIGGSGANVLTF
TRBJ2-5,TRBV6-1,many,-,TGTGCCAGCAGACTTGGGCGGTCACAAGAGACCCAGTACTTC,CASRLGRSQETQYF
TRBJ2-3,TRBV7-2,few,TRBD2,TGTGCCAGCAGCTCAACGATAGCGGGAGGGCCAGATACGCAGTATTTT,CASSSTIAGGPDTQYF
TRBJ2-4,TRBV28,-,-,TGTGCCAGCAGTTCGAAGACAGGGAGTCTAGCGAAAAACATTCAGTACTTC,CASSSKTGSLAKNIQYF
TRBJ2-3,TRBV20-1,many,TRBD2,TGCAGTGCTTCAACCGGGACTAGACGTGGATCGCAGTATTTT,CSASTGTRRGSQYF
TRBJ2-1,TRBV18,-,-,TGTGCCAGCTCACTCCGCCCTCCAGAAACTTCCTACAATGAGCAGTTCTTC,CASSLRPPETSYNEQFF
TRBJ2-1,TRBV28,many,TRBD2,TGTGCCAGCAGGGTTGGTGGGACTAGCCACAATGAGCAGTTCTTC,CASRVGGTSHNEQFF
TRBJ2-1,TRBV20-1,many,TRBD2,TGCAGTGCTCCAAACAAGGGACTACGGAATGAGCAGTTCTTC,CSAPNKGLRNEQFF
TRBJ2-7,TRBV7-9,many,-,TGTGCCAGCAGCTTAGTGGTTGGTGGCGAGCAGTACTTC,CASSLVVGGEQYF
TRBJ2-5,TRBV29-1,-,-,TGCAGCGACGTACTGACAGTGGTCGAGACCCAGTACTTC,CSDVLTVVETQYF
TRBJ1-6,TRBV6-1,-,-,TGTGCCAGCAGCTTAATGACGAATTCACCCCTCCACTTT,CASSLMTNSPLHF
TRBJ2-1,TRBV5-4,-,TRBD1,TGTGCCAGCAGCCAGGGGGACAGATCCTACAATGAGCAGTTCTTC,CASSQGDRSYNEQFF
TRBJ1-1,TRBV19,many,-,TGTGCCAGTTTTAAGGGCGACACTGAAGCTTTCTTT,CASFKGDTEAFF
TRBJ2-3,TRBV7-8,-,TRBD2,TGTGCCAGCAGCGCTAGCGGGAGTTCAAATACGCAGTATTTT,CASSASGSSNTQYF
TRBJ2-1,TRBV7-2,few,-,TGTGCCAGCAGCCCTCGGTCGGGGCACAATGAGAAGTTCTTC,CASSPRSGHNEKFF
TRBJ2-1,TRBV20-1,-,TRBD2,TGCAGTGCTGGAGGACTAGCGGGGGAGGCCAATGAGCAGTTCTTC,CSAGGLAGEANEQFF
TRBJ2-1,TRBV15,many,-,TGTGCCACCAGCAGAGCTGGGCCGCTCGCTGAGCAGTTCTTC,CATSRAGPLAEQFF